One and the same sample provided the 19 T cell receptor beta chains below, sequenced in a study of blood T cell repertoires in COVID-19. Method: immunoSEQ multiplex PCR; TCRdb's copy keeps in-frame clones and lacks some. The table has roughly 48,000 clones, 83% seen once; the top ten hold about 5.2%. Sample: peripheral blood. The source is a human donor in a cohort sampled during active COVID-19.

The V call is TRBV6-1, the J call TRBJ2-3; 12 nucleotides match TRBD2. Germline V CDR1 and CDR2: MNHNS, SASEGT. V lost 4 bases, J lost 4 bases, and 6 bases stayed unmatched. The CDR3 loop spans 16 amino acids. As DNA, the CDR3 is TGTGCCAGCAGTGCCCTAGCGGGGGGGCTCCCAGATACGCAGTATTTT. It codes for CASSALAGGLPDTQYF.

V usage is TRBV5-5 and J usage is TRBJ1-3, with TRBD1 identical over 10 bases. Germline-derived CDR1 and CDR2 are SGHKS and YYEKEE (reference sequence). V dropped 0 bases and J dropped 1; count of bases not matched to a gene: 4. The CDR3 is 17 amino acids. The CDR3, as DNA: TGTGCCAGCAGCTTGGGGGACAGGGGATGGTCTGGAAACACCATATATTTT. Amino acids: CASSLGDRGWSGNTIYF.

This rearrangement joins TRBV24-1 to TRBJ2-1; TRBD2 might be the D (5 bases). The CDR3 spans 14 residues. Deletions cut 1 base from V and 7 bases from J, with 10 bases between. The germline gives CDR1 KGHDR, CDR2 SFDVKD. In DNA form, the CDR3 reads TGTGCCACCAGTGATTTTGCCAGAGGGAATGAGCAGTTCTTC. As protein: CATSDFARGNEQFF.

This chain uses TRBV15 with TRBJ2-7, with 8 bases that match TRBD2. J was trimmed by 2 bases and V by 0 bases; bases with no gene match: 18. Per the germline V gene, CDR1 is LNHNV and CDR2 is YYDKDF (reference sequence). CDR3 length: 20 residues. The CDR3 region has the DNA TGTGCCACCAGCAGAGATGTCCGCGAGAGGACCGGGGGGGTAGCCTACGAGCAGTACTTC. As protein: CATSRDVRERTGGVAYEQYF.

The V gene is TRBV6-5, the J gene TRBJ1-1; 7 bases agree with TRBD1. The V gene's germline CDR1 is MNHEY and CDR2 SVGAGI. The CDR3 runs to 14 residues. J lost 3 bases, V lost 7 bases, and 8 bases had no gene match. The CDR3 protein is CASTRPQGDTEAFF. CDR3 bases: TGTGCCAGCACCCGACCTCAGGGGGACACTGAAGCTTTCTTT.

The rearrangement links TRBV6-6 to TRBJ2-7; D is possibly TRBD1 (6 bases). With 5 bases removed from V and 9 bases from J, the gap between germline ends came to 26 bases. The CDR3 extends over 16 amino acids. Per the germline V gene, CDR1 is MNHNY and CDR2 is SVGAGI (reference sequence). CDR3 sequence (DNA): TGTGCCAGCAGTGGCTCACAGGGTTTCACGGGTAAAGGGCAGTACTTC. Translated: CASSGSQGFTGKGQYF.

The chain carries TRBV7-9 and TRBJ1-1; possibly TRBD1 for D (6 bases). The CDR3 contains 14 residues. V was shortened by 5 bases and J by 2 bases, with 12 bases between the two germline ends. Germline V CDR1 and CDR2: SEHNR, FQNEAQ (reference sequence). DNA of the CDR3: TGTGCCAGCAGCGGCAGGACAGATAACACTGAAGCTTTCTTT. It codes for CASSGRTDNTEAFF.

The rearrangement joins TRBV27 to TRBJ2-7, with D maybe TRBD1 (6 bases). The CDR3 has 16 amino acids. V shed 4 bases and J shed 2 bases, with 18 bases lying between them. CDR1 MNHEY and CDR2 SMNVEV come from the germline V gene (reference sequence). This CDR3 is CASSYTGTSPPYEQYF. CDR3 DNA: TGTGCCAGCAGTTATACAGGGACCTCACCCCCCTACGAGCAGTACTTC.

A remark on this clone: Additional DNA sequences in this sample encode the identical CDR3. The genes are TRBV5-1 and TRBJ2-3, with D hard to call. The CDR3 totals 14 residues. Germline V gives CDR1 SGHRS, CDR2 YFSETQ. The germline V and J ends were trimmed by 0 bases and 0 bases, with 5 bases remaining between them. CDR3 loop: CASSLDSSTDTQYF. The CDR3 DNA follows: TGCGCCAGCAGCTTGGATTCTAGCACAGATACGCAGTATTTT. The whole variable domain, filled in from reference TRBV5-1 and TRBJ2-3, reads KAGVTQTPRYLIKTRGQQVTLSCSPISGHRSVSWYQQTPGQGLQFLFEYFSETQRNKGNFPGRFSGRQFSNSRSEMNVSTLELGDSALYLCASSLDSSTDTQYFGPGTRLTVL.

Here the CDR3 DNA reads TGTGCCAGCAGTTACGGCCAGGGTAACTATGGCTACACCTTC. Translating it yields CASSYGQGNYGYTF. The chain employs TRBV6-5 and TRBJ1-2, with D tentatively TRBD1 (5 bases). The CDR3 runs 14 residues. Germline V gives CDR1 MNHEY, CDR2 SVGAGI. Trimming pared 2 bases from V and 1 base from J, leaving 8 bases between.

The chain recombines TRBV9 with TRBJ2-7; 9 bases align to TRBD1. CDR1 SGDLS and CDR2 YYNGEE come from the germline V gene. The CDR3 runs to 15 residues. V shed 0 bases, J shed 6 bases, and the junction held 7 bases outside the gene matches. CDR3 amino acids: CASSVGGQGSSEQYF. CDR3 coding DNA: TGTGCCAGCAGCGTAGGGGGACAGGGCTCGTCCGAGCAGTACTTC.

The chain uses TRBV5-1 and TRBJ2-7, with a weak D call TRBD2 (5 bases). The CDR3 extends over 16 amino acids. The V end was cut by 0 bases, the J end by 6 bases, with 19 bases between. CDR1 is SGHRS and CDR2 is YFSETQ in the germline V gene. CDR3 loop: CASSLGSGSIRAEQYF. CDR3 DNA: TGCGCCAGCAGCTTGGGGTCGGGATCTATAAGGGCCGAGCAGTACTTC.

V gene TRBV7-3 combines with J gene TRBJ1-6; weak D call: TRBD1 (6 bases). V was shortened by 3 bases and J by 7 bases, with 7 bases between the two germline ends. Germline V CDR1 and CDR2: SGHTA, FQGTGA. There are 13 residues in the CDR3. CDR3 in amino acids: CASSFQGNSPLHF. In DNA form, the CDR3 reads TGTGCCAGCAGCTTCCAGGGGAATTCACCCCTCCACTTT.

The sample holds a few counts of this clone. The rearrangement joins TRBV5-4 to TRBJ2-3; D may be TRBD2 (6 bases). The CDR3 loop spans 15 amino acids. Germline V gives CDR1 SGHNT, CDR2 YYREEE (reference sequence). Deletions cut 0 bases from V and 2 bases from J, with 10 bases between. This CDR3 reads CASSLDSGFTDTQYF. The CDR3 coding sequence is TGTGCCAGCAGCTTGGATAGCGGATTCACAGATACGCAGTATTTT.

This clone was recorded only once. The rearrangement links TRBV6-5 to TRBJ1-3, with 7 bases that match TRBD1. Germline-derived CDR1 and CDR2 are MNHEY and SVGAGI. CDR3 length equals 16 residues. Losses at the gene ends were 2 bases for V and 3 bases for J; bases not matched to a gene: 7. CDR3 in DNA: TGTGCCAGCAGTTACCCTAGACAGGGTCTTGGAAACACCATATATTTT. As protein: CASSYPRQGLGNTIYF.

This sequence joins TRBV5-1 and TRBJ2-5, with D maybe TRBD1 (6 bases). Germline CDR1 SGHRS, CDR2 YFSETQ. V shed 4 bases and J shed 3 bases, with 13 bases lying between them. This CDR3 is built from 14 residues. This CDR3 is CASSRNQGKETQYF. The CDR3 DNA is TGCGCCAGCAGCCGAAATCAGGGGAAAGAGACCCAGTACTTC.

The rearrangement uses TRBV7-9 and TRBJ1-3; TRBD1 might be the D (5 bases). CDR1 and CDR2 (germline): SEHNR, FQNEAQ (reference sequence). V lost 7 bases to trimming and J lost 3 bases, with 19 bases between them. The CDR3 is made up of 16 amino acids. The DNA for the CDR3 is TGTGCCAGCACCCCCTTAGGAGGGGCTGTTGGAAACACCATATATTTT. This translates into CASTPLGGAVGNTIYF.

The gene calls are TRBV10-1 and TRBJ1-1; 10 bases agree with TRBD1. The CDR3 extends over 13 amino acids. With V trimmed by 10 bases and J by 5 bases, 7 bases remained unmatched. Per the germline V gene, CDR1 is WNHNN and CDR2 is SYGVQD (reference sequence). This CDR3 reads CATRQGAKTEAFF. The CDR3 region has the DNA TGCGCCACTCGACAGGGGGCAAAAACTGAAGCTTTCTTT.

The CDR3 is CASSLERDYGYTF. CDR3 sequence (DNA): TGTGCCAGCAGCTTGGAGCGGGACTATGGCTACACCTTC. This rearrangement joins TRBV5-4 to TRBJ1-2; D is ambiguous. Germline V gene lookup returns CDR1 SGHNT and CDR2 YYREEE (reference sequence). The CDR3 runs 13 residues. The V end was cut by 0 bases, the J end by 3 bases, with 6 bases between.